This TCR beta chain comes out of a study of cytomegalovirus exposure and HLA in healthy donors (dated by TCRdb to about 2017). For context, the study as a whole: In an earlier analysis of some 610 of the donors, 250 to 350 Gb of sequence data and 120 million or so unique TCR beta sequences from roughly 200 million T cells were reported. Roughly 300 gigabases of sequencing data and some 85 million unique TCR sequences were included in an early release covering about 700 HLA-typed donors. Donor age, sex, ethnicity and CMV serostatus were collected together with the repertoire data. Besides the first cohort of 666 subjects, a separate validation cohort made up of roughly 120 different subjects was used. Rather than drawing on any new phenotypic data, the later analysis identified candidate immune exposures from TCR beta sequences and the way those sequences occurred across donors. Every discovery cohort repertoire had been produced on one sequencing platform. A handful of DR-DQ haplotypes were treated as single units for association and clustering because of strong linkage in the cohort. Among roughly 400 genotyped donors of the cohort, an average of approximately 240,000 unique TCR beta nucleotide sequences were sequenced per donor, roughly 18% of them non-productive. The study aimed to test whether signatures of past pathogen exposure could be identified by cataloging public T cell receptors. To decide whether each TCR beta V gene segment behaved as functional or pseudogenic, an earlier analysis of some 600 of the donors relied on high-throughput TCR beta sequencing. To study patterns of TCR occurrence, a later analysis re-analyzed previously published TCR beta repertoires from just over 650 donors and added high-resolution HLA genotyping. Genome-wide SNP genotypes for about three fifths of the roughly 700 donors were used in a later genetic analysis, which treated that subset as a discovery cohort. Both class I and class II loci were covered by HLA typing, at four-digit resolution. Of the 300 to 500 genotyped donors, roughly 80% were placed in the genetic ancestry cluster associated with self-reported Caucasian donors. High-throughput TCR immunosequencing, statistical association of individual TCRs with disease status, and machine learning were combined to predict cytomegalovirus infection status. The number of typed donors differed by locus: roughly 629-630 for A, B, C, DRB1 and DQB1; some 500 for DQA1; about 600 for DPA1; and approximately 450 for DPB1. The study used immunosequencing to profile the T cell repertoires of 666 subjects and linked those repertoires to cytomegalovirus serostatus. Results and caveats for the whole study, not just this receptor: Some 16 rarely observed V segments, including chromosome 9 orphons, were excluded from the earlier analysis of approximately 600 of the donors because counts were too low. A few of the identified cytomegalovirus-associated TCR beta chains were confirmed in vitro to be specific for cytomegalovirus antigens. HLA typing was unavailable for some donors at each locus, so association tests used only the typed subset. The classifier was reported to diagnose cytomegalovirus status with high specificity and sensitivity in both the original and validation cohorts. Assigning TCR associations to individual alleles was difficult when HLA alleles, especially DR and DQ, strongly co-occurred. CMV serostatus was the only immune exposure information available for the cohort. Specific HLA alleles were associated with 15,000 to 20,000 TCR beta sequences at a false discovery rate of 0.05 in a later analysis. In a later analysis, TCR association rates were found to vary across HLA loci, with the most associated TCRs seen for DRB1 alleles and the fewest for HLA-C alleles. V-gene and J-gene trimming of TCR beta chains was associated with a missense DCLRE1C variant in a later genetic analysis, and the association was replicated in an independent cohort. The authors suggested that the approach could potentially be generalized to other disease states and immunological phenotypes. The study gave a list of about 150 TCR beta chains associated with cytomegalovirus. A cluster of highly shared sequence variants was judged likely to represent a technical artifact of the sequencing pipeline. A later analysis found that HLA-associated TCR beta chains were more clonally expanded and had lower generation probabilities than equally common non-associated chains. The presence/absence analyses assumed that sequencing depth was roughly uniform across donors, and that assumption may not be true. Correlated functional status among segregating V segments might be attributable to linkage disequilibrium, but an unknown experimental factor could not be ruled out. A further reported finding was that TCR beta sequences accurately predicted the HLA-A and HLA-B alleles for most subjects in the first cohort. Most CMV-associated TCR beta chains appeared to be HLA-restricted in a later analysis, and the HLA associations seemed to be driven largely by CMV exposure. Several of the top co-occurrence clusters appeared to be linked to parvovirus B19, influenza, CMV and Epstein-Barr virus, according to a later analysis. In an earlier analysis of about 550 of the donors, most TCR beta V segments were observed in productive rearrangements about 87% or about 30% of the time, broadly matching IMGT annotations. In this cohort, only TCR beta chains were sequenced, and detectable features were limited by the absence of alpha or paired-chain data. The 87-base-pair reads could not distinguish some IMGT-functional V segments, including TRBV6-2 and TRBV6-3, so those segments were excluded. In a later genetic analysis, fewer N-insertions in productive TCRs were reported among donors in an Asian-associated ancestry cluster than the roughly 700-donor mean. Across donors, most TCR sequences were observed very rarely, whereas some public TCRs were present in many individuals.

Details on this clone: Its specific antigen is unknown. The input lacks base qualities; no much larger clone sits a single base away.

The germline ends are 11 bases apart after V is trimmed by 10 bases and J by 5 bases. Per the germline V gene, ENHRY is the CDR1 and SYGVKD is the CDR2. Counted from cysteine to phenylalanine, this CDR3 has 11 amino acids. Only CDR3 DNA is held: 33 bases, read in frame from base 1. The receptor library was made with the immunoSEQ multiplex PCR assay. For the multiplex PCR, a mixture combining 60 forward primers for TCR Vbeta segments and 13 reverse primers for TCR Jbeta segments was used. The CDR3 region of rearranged TCR beta genes was amplified from genomic DNA with a multiplex PCR assay. Amplified TCR beta libraries were sequenced as 87-base-pair reads on the Illumina HiSeq System. The authors' analysis ran thus. In a later analysis, 70 million to 95 million unique TCR beta chains were counted across the approximately 620 repertoires, and some 10 million of these chains were shared by at least two donors. Raw reads were error-corrected and collapsed into unique sequences by a nearest-neighbor algorithm in which closely related sequences were merged to remove PCR and sequencing errors. To assign V, D and J gene segments, CDR3 sequences were aligned to IMGT reference sequences. For a sequence to be retained, a match of at least six nucleotides was required to both a V gene segment and a J gene segment. A rearrangement counted as productive if the CDR3 had no stop codons and remained in frame with V and J, and every other rearrangement counted as non-productive. CDR3 was defined according to IMGT convention as the region running from the second conserved V-encoded cysteine to the conserved J-encoded phenylalanine. Sequences without an unambiguous match to a single V gene segment were excluded from the earlier analysis of 450 to 750 of the donors. An earlier analysis of 500 to 600 of the donors classified V segments as functional when productive rearrangements were above 56.7% and as segregating when the standard deviation between donors was above 5%. A statistical classification framework was built to diagnose cytomegalovirus status from the catalog of TCR beta chain sequences. V and J gene assignment, in a later analysis, came from comparing TCR nucleotide sequences with IMGT/GENE-DB human TR gene sequences. The TCRdist pipeline was used in a later analysis to assign CDR3 sequences and most-parsimonious VDJ recombination scenarios. In a later analysis, every TCR beta chain was defined by the combination of its CDR3 amino acid sequence and its V-gene family, and reads without a unique V-gene family were dropped. In a later analysis, around 650 highly shared, low-generation-probability nucleotide sequences were removed to address suspected cross-contamination and a sequencing artifact. In a later analysis, a clonal expansion index was calculated for each public chain from normalized within-repertoire ranks of inferred template counts. In a later analysis, generation probabilities were computed using a VDJ recombination model fitted to out-of-frame rearrangements, and the results were checked against IGoR. A later analysis scored TCR-TCR, TCR-HLA and TCR-CMV co-occurrence with hypergeometric tests, applying a repertoire-size bias correction to TCR pairs. False discovery rates were estimated in a later analysis by permuting HLA or CMV assignments 20 times. A later analysis grouped co-occurring TCRs with DBSCAN, adding TCRdist sequence similarity when clustering within HLA-allele-positive subsets. Repertoires with fewer than 30,000 or more than 120,000 public chains were left out of co-occurrence clustering, as were five repertoires with anomalous nucleotide sharing. The clones in this table, taken by TCRdb from immuneACCESS, are in-frame only. Not every clone is retained; where verified, under half of the shortfall comes from an unresolved V gene, and the cause of the rest is unknown. Clone size and V and J calls were adopted from that table, with D and trimming inferred from the DNA. The sample yields 150,000 to 200,000 clones; around 85% were counted once. Approximately 8.5% of the sample rests with the top ten.

In total, fewer than 750 healthy bone marrow donors made up the cohort. Cohort members were all nominally healthy when sampled, although unrecorded immune exposures were likely present. The donor tested CMV seropositive and was one of the 289 seropositive cohort members. A peripheral blood sample was collected from each donor, and TCR beta sequencing was performed on peripheral blood mononuclear cells. The Qiagen DNeasy Blood Extraction Kit was used to extract genomic DNA from the blood cell samples. Sequencing was performed on PBMCs. Rearrangement joined TRBV10-3 to TRBJ1-1; too little of a D gene remains to name it. The sequence came from a man between 18 and 29 years old in good health and CMV-seropositive. CDR3 region: CATSGGTEAFF. The DNA sequence follows: TGTGCCACCTCAGGTGGTACTGAAGCTTTCTTT.